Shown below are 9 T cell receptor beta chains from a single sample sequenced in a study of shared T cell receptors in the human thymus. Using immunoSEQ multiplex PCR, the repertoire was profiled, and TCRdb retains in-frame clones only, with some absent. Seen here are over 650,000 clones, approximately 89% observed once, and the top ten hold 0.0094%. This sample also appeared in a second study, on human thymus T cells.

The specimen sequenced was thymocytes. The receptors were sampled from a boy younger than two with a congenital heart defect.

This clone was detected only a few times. CDR3 DNA sequence: TGTGCCAGCAGCTTAGAGAGCTCCTACGAGCAGTACTTC. It is translated as CASSLESSYEQYF. The chain carries TRBV7-9 and TRBJ2-7; D gene ambiguous. In germline, CDR1 is SEHNR, CDR2 FQNEAQ (reference sequence). Trimming left V 1 base short and J 0 bases short, with 4 bases between. This CDR3 has 13 amino acids.

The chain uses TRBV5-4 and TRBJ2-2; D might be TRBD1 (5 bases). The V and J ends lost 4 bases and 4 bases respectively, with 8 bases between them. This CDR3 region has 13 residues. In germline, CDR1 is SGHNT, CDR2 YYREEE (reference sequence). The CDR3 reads CASSPDSTGELFF. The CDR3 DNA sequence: TGTGCCAGCAGCCCCGACAGCACCGGGGAGCTGTTTTTT.

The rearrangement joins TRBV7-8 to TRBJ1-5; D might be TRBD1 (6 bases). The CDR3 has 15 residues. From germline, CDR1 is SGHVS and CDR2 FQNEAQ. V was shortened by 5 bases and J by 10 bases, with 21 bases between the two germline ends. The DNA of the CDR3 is TGTGCCAGCAGCCAAGGACAGCCCCTGGTTCGACCCCAGCATTTT. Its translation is CASSQGQPLVRPQHF.

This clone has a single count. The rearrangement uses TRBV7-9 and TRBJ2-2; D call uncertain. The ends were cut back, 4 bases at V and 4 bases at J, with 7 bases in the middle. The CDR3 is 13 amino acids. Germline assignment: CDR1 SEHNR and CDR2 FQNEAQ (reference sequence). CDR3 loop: CASSSFGTGELFF. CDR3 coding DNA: TGTGCCAGCAGCTCCTTCGGCACCGGGGAGCTGTTTTTT.

As DNA, the CDR3 is TGTGCCAGCAGTTACGCGCCGGGGGGCCGTGAAAAACTGTTTTTT. It specifies CASSYAPGGREKLFF. V is TRBV6-5 and J is TRBJ1-4, with D possibly being TRBD1 (6 bases). This CDR3 is 15 amino acids long. V dropped 2 bases and J dropped 7 bases, with 14 bases sitting between them. Germline assignment: CDR1 MNHEY and CDR2 SVGAGI.

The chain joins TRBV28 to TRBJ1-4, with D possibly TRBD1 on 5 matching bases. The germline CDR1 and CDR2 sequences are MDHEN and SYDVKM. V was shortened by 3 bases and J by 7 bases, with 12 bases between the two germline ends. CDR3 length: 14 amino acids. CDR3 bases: TGTGCCAGCAGTTTCTCAGGGAACGGTGAAAAACTGTTTTTT. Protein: CASSFSGNGEKLFF.

The CDR3 DNA reads as TGTGCCTGGAGTCACAGGGGGCTTTGGTCACCCCTCCACTTT. This translates into CAWSHRGLWSPLHF. This chain uses TRBV30 with TRBJ1-6, with 9 nucleotides matching TRBD1. The trim removed 2 bases at V and 10 bases at J, leaving 6 bases unmatched. The germline V gene encodes CDR1 GTSNPN and CDR2 SVGIG (reference sequence). This CDR3 contains 14 residues.

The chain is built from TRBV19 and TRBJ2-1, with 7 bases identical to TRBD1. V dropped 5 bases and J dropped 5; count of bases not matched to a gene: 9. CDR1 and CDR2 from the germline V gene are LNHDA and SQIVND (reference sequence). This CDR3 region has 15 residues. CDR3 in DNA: TGTGCCAGTAGTCGGGACAGTTCTCGCCACAATGAGCAGTTCTTC. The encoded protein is CASSRDSSRHNEQFF.

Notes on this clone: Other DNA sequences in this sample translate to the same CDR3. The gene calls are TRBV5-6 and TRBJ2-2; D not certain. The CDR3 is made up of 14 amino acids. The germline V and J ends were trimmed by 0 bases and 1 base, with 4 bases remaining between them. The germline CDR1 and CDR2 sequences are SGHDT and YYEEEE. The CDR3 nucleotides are TGTGCCAGCAGCTTGGTCAGGAACACCGGGGAGCTGTTTTTT. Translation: CASSLVRNTGELFF.